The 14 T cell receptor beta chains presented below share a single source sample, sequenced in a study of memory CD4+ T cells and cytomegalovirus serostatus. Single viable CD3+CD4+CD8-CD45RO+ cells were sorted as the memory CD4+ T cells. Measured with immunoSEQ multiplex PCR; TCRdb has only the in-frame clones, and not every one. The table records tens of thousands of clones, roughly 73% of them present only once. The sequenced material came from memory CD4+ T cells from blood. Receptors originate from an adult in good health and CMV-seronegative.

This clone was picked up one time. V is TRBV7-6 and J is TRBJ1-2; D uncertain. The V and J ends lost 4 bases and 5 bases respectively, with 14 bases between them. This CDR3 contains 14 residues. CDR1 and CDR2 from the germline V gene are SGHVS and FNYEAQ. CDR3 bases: TGTGCCAGCAGCTCACTGACGGGGTTGTATGGCTACACCTTC. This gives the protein CASSSLTGLYGYTF. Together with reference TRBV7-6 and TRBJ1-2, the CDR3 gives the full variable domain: GAGVSQSPRYKVTKRGQDVALRCDPISGHVSLYWYRQALGQGPEFLTYFNYEAQQDKSGLPNDRFSAERPEGSISTLTIQRTEQRDSAMYRCASSSLTGLYGYTFGSGTRLTVV.

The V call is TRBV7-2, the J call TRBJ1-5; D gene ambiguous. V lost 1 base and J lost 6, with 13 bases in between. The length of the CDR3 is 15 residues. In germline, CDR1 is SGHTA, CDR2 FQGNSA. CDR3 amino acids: CASSLDLGLGQPQHF. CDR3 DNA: TGTGCCAGCAGCTTAGATCTTGGGCTGGGTCAGCCCCAGCATTTT.

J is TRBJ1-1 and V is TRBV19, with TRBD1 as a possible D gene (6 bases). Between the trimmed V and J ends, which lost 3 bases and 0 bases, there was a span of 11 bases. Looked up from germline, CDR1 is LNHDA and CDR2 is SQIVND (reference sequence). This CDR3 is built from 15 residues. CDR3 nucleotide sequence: TGTGCCAGTAGTATTAACAGGGAGATGAACACTGAAGCTTTCTTT. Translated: CASSINREMNTEAFF.

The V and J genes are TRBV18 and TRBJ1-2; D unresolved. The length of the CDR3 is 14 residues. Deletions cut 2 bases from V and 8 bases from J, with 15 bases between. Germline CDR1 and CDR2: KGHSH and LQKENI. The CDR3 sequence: CASSPSSGVGGYTF. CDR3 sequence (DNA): TGTGCCAGCTCACCATCATCTGGGGTCGGCGGCTACACCTTC.

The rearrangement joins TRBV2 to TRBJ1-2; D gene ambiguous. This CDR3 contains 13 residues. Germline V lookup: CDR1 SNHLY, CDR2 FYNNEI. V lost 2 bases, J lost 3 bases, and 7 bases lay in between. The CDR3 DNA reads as TGTGCCAGCAGTGAACTGGCAGACTATGGCTACACCTTC. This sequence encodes CASSELADYGYTF. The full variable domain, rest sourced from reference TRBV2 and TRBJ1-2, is EPEVTQTPSHQVTQMGQEVILRCVPISNHLYFYWYRQILGQKVEFLVSFYNNEISEKSEIFDDQFSVERPDGSNFTLKIRSTKLEDSAMYFCASSELADYGYTFGSGTRLTVV.

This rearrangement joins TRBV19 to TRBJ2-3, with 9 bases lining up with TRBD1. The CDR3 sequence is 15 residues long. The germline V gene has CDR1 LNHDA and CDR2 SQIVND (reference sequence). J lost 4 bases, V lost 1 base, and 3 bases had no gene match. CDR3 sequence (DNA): TGTGCCAGTAGTATAGGGGACAGGGTTGCAGATACGCAGTATTTT. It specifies CASSIGDRVADTQYF. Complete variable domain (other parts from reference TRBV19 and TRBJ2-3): DGGITQSPKYLFRKEGQNVTLSCEQNLNHDAMYWYRQDPGQGLRLIYYSQIVNDFQKGDIAEGYSVSREKKESFPLTVTSAQKNPTAFYLCASSIGDRVADTQYFGPGTRLTVL.

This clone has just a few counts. DNA of the CDR3: TGCAGCGTTGGGGGGGCCACGCAGTATTTT. Amino acid sequence: CSVGGATQYF. This sequence joins TRBV29-1 and TRBJ2-3, with D perhaps matching TRBD1 or TRBD2 (6 bases each). V lost 4 bases and J 9 bases, leaving 8 bases between the germline ends. Germline V gene lookup returns CDR1 SQVTM and CDR2 ANQGSEA. This CDR3 contains 10 residues.

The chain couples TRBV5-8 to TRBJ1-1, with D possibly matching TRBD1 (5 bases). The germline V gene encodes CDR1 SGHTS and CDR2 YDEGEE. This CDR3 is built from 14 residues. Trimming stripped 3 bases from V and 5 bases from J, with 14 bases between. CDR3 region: CASSSVRRGTEAFF. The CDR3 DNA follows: TGTGCCAGCAGCTCAGTTCGGAGGGGAACTGAAGCTTTCTTT.

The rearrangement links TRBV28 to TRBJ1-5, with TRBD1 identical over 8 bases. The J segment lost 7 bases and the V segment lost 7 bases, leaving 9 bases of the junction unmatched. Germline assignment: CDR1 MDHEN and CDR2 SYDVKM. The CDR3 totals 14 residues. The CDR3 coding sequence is TGTGCCAGCACTCTTACAGGGGGGATGCAGCCCCAGCATTTT. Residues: CASTLTGGMQPQHF.

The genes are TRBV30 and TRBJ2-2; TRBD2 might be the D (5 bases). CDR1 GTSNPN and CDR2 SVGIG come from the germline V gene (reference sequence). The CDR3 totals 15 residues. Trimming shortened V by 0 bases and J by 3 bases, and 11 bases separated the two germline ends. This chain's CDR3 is CAWSVGQDYTGELFF. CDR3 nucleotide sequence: TGTGCCTGGAGTGTAGGGCAGGACTACACCGGGGAGCTGTTTTTT.

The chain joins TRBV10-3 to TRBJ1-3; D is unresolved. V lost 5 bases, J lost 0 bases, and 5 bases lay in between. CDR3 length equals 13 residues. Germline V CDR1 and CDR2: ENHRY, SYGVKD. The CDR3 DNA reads TGTGCCATCAGTCAGCGCTCTGGAAACACCATATATTTT. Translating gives CAISQRSGNTIYF.

The CDR3 DNA sequence: TGTGCCAGCAGCGTAGAAACTAGCGGACAGGGGGGCGGTGAGCAGTTCTTC. The encoded protein is CASSVETSGQGGGEQFF. This sequence joins TRBV9 and TRBJ2-1; 10 nucleotides line up with TRBD1. V lost 0 bases, J lost 9 bases, and 12 bases stayed unmatched. This CDR3 has 17 residues. Germline values: CDR1 SGDLS, CDR2 YYNGEE.

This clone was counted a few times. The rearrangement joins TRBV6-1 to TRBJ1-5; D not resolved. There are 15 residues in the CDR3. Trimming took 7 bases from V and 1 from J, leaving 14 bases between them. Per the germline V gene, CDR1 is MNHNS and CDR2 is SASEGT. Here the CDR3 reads CASMVGLGSNQPQHF. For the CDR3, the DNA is TGTGCCAGCATGGTCGGATTAGGGAGCAATCAGCCCCAGCATTTT.

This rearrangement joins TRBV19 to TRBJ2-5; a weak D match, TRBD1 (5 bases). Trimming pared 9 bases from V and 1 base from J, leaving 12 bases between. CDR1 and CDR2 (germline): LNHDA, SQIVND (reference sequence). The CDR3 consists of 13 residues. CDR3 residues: CASRPGFQETQYF. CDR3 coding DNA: TGTGCCAGCCGACCAGGGTTCCAAGAGACCCAGTACTTC.